This entry lists 11 T cell receptor beta chains sequenced from one sample in a study of shared clonotypes between healthy human individuals. Clones were read by immunoSEQ multiplex PCR, and TCRdb kept only the in-frame ones, dropping some. The sample shows around 1.5 million clones, nearly 99% of them seen only once. Source material: naive CD4+ T cells sorted from blood. Subset given: CD45RA+ positively selected. These receptors were obtained from a young man in good health.

The V call is TRBV19, the J call TRBJ2-3, with D perhaps TRBD1 or TRBD2 (5 bases each). CDR3 size: 15 residues. Germline V gene data show CDR1 as LNHDA and CDR2 as SQIVND (reference sequence). The germline V and J ends were trimmed by 1 base and 6 bases, with 14 bases remaining between them. CDR3 in amino acids: CASSIGDGKFDTQYF. For the CDR3, the DNA is TGTGCCAGTAGTATAGGGGACGGGAAGTTCGATACGCAGTATTTT.

The chain recombines TRBV5-1 with TRBJ2-5; D remains ambiguous. Germline V CDR1 and CDR2: SGHRS, YFSETQ. The CDR3 length is 13 residues. The germline V and J ends were trimmed by 1 base and 5 bases, with 9 bases remaining between them. In DNA form, the CDR3 reads TGCGCCAGCAGCTTGACACCTGGGGAGACCCAGTACTTC. This gives the protein CASSLTPGETQYF.

V and J are TRBV10-2 and TRBJ2-7; tentatively, D is TRBD1 (6 bases). The germline gives CDR1 WSHSY, CDR2 SAAADI. CDR3 size: 12 residues. The V and J ends lost 5 bases and 6 bases respectively, with 11 bases between them. The CDR3 nucleotides read TGCGCCAGCAGTCCACAGGGCGGCGAGCAGTACTTC. Amino acids: CASSPQGGEQYF.

The chain joins TRBV12-2 to TRBJ1-2; TRBD1 was called by the table and not checked on the DNA. TRBV12-2 is given as a pseudogene. This CDR3 is 16 amino acids long. The CDR3 coding sequence is TGTGCAAGTCGCCAGGAAGACAGGAAGAGATACTATGGCTACACCTTC. Translation: CASRQEDRKRYYGYTF.

The V gene is TRBV10-2, the J gene TRBJ2-7; 10 nucleotides line up with TRBD2. The CDR3 is 13 amino acids. The J segment lost 2 bases and the V segment lost 7 bases, leaving 2 bases of the junction unmatched. Looked up from germline, CDR1 is WSHSY and CDR2 is SAAADI. The CDR3 DNA reads TGCGCCAGCAAACTAGCGGGAACCTACGAGCAGTACTTC. Protein product: CASKLAGTYEQYF.

The chain links TRBV29-1 to TRBJ2-2, with D perhaps matching TRBD1 (6 bases). V lost 0 bases to trimming and J lost 1 base, with 9 bases between them. The CDR3 loop spans 15 amino acids. Germline V CDR1 and CDR2: SQVTM, ANQGSEA. For the CDR3, the DNA is TGCAGCGTTGAAGATGAGGGACAGAACACCGGGGAGCTGTTTTTT. Translating gives CSVEDEGQNTGELFF.

This chain joins TRBV9 and TRBJ1-2, with D possibly matching TRBD1 (5 bases). This CDR3 contains 14 residues. The germline V and J ends were trimmed by 0 bases and 8 bases, with 14 bases remaining between them. Germline assignment: CDR1 SGDLS and CDR2 YYNGEE. CDR3 nucleotides: TGTGCCAGCAGCGTAGAAGGAACGGGGGGAGGCTACACCTTC. Its translation is CASSVEGTGGGYTF.

The chain employs TRBV7-9 and TRBJ2-7, with 8 bases that match TRBD2. This CDR3 spans 16 amino acids. The germline V gene has CDR1 SEHNR and CDR2 FQNEAQ (reference sequence). J lost 4 bases, V lost 4 bases, and 12 bases had no gene match. The CDR3 protein is CASSSKAGALLYEQYF. CDR3 DNA sequence: TGTGCCAGCAGCTCAAAAGCGGGGGCTCTCCTTTACGAGCAGTACTTC.

The chain has TRBV21-1 and TRBJ2-7. TRBV21-1 is reported as a pseudogene. The CDR3 is 11 residues long. CDR3 in DNA: TGTGACATCGGTAGGATCCACGAGCAGTACTTC. It is translated as CDIGRIHEQYF.

This chain uses TRBV9 with TRBJ2-7, with 9 bases identical to TRBD1. The length of the CDR3 is 17 residues. Germline CDR1 reads SGDLS; CDR2 reads YYNGEE. J gave up 3 bases and V 0 bases, and 10 bases lay outside the gene matches. CDR3 bases: TGTGCCAGCAGCGTAGGGGAATTGGGGACAGGGTTCTACGAGCAGTACTTC. Translating gives CASSVGELGTGFYEQYF.

This clone was found once. This sequence joins TRBV11-2 and TRBJ1-3; weak D call: TRBD1 (5 bases). Germline CDR1 and CDR2: SGHAT and FQNNGV. The CDR3 contains 13 residues. The V gene lost 6 bases and the J gene lost 0 bases, with 6 bases spanning the gap. The CDR3 sequence is CASRGLSGNTIYF. CDR3 bases: TGTGCCAGCAGGGGGCTCTCTGGAAACACCATATATTTT.